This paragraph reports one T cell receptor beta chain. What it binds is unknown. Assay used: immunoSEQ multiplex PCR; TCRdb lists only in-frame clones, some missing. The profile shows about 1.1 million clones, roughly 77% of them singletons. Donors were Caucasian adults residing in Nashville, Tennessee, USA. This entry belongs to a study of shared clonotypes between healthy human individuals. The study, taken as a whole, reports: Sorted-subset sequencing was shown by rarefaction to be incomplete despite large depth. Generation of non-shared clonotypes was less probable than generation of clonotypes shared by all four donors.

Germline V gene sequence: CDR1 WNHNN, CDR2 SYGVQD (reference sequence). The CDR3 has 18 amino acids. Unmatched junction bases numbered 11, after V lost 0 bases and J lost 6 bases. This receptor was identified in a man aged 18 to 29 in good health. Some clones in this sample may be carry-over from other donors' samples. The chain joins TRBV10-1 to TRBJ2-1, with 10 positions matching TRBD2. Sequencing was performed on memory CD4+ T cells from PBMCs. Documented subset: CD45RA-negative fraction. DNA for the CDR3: TGCGCCAGCAGTGAGTCGACTCAGGAGCGGGAGGGCGCCAATGAGCAGTTCTTC. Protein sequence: CASSESTQEREGANEQFF.